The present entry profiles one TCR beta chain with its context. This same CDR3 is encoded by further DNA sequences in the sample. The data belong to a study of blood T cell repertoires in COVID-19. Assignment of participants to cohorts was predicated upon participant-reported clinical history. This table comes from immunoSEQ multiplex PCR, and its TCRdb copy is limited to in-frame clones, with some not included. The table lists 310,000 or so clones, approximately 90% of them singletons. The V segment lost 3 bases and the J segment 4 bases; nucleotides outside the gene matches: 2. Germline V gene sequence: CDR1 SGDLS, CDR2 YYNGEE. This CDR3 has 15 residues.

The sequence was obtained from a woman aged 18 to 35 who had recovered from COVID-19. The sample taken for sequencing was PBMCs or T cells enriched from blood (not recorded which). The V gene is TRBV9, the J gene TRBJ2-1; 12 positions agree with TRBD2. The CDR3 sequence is CASSASGGAYNEQFF. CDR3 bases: TGTGCCAGCAGCGCTAGCGGGGGGGCTTACAATGAGCAGTTCTTC.